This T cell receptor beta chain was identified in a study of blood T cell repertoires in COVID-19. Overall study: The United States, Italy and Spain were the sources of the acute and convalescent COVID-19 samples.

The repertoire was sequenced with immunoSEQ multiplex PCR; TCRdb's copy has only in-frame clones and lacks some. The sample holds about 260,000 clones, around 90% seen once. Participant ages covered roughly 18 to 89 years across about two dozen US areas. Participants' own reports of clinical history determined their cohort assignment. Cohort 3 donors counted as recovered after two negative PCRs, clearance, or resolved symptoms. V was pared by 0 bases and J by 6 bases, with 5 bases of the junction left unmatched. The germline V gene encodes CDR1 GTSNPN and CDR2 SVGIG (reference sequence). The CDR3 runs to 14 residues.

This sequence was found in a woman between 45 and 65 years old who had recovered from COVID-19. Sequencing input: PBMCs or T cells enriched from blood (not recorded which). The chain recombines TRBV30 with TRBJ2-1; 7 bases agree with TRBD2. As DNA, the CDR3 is TGTGCCTGGAGTGTAGAGGGAGGGCGCAATGAGCAGTTCTTC. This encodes CAWSVEGGRNEQFF.